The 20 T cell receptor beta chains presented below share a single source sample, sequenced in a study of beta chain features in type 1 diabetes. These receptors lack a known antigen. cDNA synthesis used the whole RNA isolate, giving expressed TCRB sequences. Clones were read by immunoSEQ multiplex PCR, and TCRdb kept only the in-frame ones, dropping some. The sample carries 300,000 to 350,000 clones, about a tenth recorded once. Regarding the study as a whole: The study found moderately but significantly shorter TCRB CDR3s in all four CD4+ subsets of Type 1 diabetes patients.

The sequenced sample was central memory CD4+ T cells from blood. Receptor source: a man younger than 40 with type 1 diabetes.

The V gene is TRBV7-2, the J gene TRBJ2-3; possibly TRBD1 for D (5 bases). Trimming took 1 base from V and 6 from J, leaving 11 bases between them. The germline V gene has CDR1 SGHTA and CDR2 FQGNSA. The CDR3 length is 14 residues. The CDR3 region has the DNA TGTGCCAGCAGCTTAGGGACCCCAGGGGATACGCAGTATTTT. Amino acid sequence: CASSLGTPGDTQYF. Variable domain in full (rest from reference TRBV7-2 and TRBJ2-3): GAGVSQSPSNKVTEKGKDVELRCDPISGHTALYWYRQSLGQGLEFLIYFQGNSAPDKSGLPSDRFSAERTGGSVSTLTIQRTQQEDSAVYLCASSLGTPGDTQYFGPGTRLTVL.

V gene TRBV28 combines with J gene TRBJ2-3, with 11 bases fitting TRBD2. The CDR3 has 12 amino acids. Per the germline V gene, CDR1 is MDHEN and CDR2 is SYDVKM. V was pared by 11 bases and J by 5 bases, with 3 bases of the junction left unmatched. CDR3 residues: CAATSGGDTQYF. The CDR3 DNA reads TGTGCCGCCACTAGCGGGGGAGATACGCAGTATTTT.

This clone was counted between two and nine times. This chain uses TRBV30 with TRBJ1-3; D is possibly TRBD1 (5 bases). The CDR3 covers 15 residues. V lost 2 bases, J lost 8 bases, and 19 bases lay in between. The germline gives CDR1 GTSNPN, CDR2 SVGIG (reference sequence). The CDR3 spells CAWSKLATGGDTIYF. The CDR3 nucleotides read TGTGCCTGGAGTAAGCTTGCCACCGGGGGAGACACCATATATTTT. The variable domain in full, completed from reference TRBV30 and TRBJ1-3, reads SQTIHQWPATLVQPVGSPLSLECTVEGTSNPNLYWYRQAAGRGLQLLFYSVGIGQISSEVPQNLSASRPQDRQFILSSKKLLLSDSGFYLCAWSKLATGGDTIYFGEGSWLTVV.

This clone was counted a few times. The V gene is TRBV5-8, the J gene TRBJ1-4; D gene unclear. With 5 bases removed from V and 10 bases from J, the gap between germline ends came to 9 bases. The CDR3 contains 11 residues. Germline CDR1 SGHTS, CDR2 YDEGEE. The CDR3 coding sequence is TGTGCCAGCAGGGCCCGGGGAAAACTGTTTTTT. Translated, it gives CASRARGKLFF.

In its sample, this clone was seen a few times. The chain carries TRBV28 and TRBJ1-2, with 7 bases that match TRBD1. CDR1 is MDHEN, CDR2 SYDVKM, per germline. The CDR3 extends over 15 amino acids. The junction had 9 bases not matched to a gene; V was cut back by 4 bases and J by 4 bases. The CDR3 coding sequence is TGTGCCAGCAGTTCGGGGACAGTGCACCTCTATGGCTACACCTTC. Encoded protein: CASSSGTVHLYGYTF.

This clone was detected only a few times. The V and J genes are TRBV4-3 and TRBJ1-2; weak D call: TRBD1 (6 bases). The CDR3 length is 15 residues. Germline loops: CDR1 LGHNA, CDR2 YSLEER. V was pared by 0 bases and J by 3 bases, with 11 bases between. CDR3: CASSQDLGGYYGYTF. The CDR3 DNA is TGCGCCAGCAGCCAAGATTTGGGGGGCTACTATGGCTACACCTTC.

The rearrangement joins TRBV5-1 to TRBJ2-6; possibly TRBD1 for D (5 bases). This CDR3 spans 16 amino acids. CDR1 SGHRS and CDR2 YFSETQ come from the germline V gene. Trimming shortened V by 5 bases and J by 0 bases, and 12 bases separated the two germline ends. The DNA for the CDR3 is TGCGCCAGCAGACCACAGGCCTCCTCTGGGGCCAACGTCCTGACTTTC. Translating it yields CASRPQASSGANVLTF.

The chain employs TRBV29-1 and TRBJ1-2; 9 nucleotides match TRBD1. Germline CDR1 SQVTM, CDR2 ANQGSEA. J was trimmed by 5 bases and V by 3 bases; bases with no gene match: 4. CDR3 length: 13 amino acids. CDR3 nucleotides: TGCAGCGTTGACCGGGACAGGGCGTATGGCTACACCTTC. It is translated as CSVDRDRAYGYTF.

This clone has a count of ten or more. CDR3 sequence reads: CSATGTATGETQYF. The CDR3 region has the DNA TGCAGCGCAACCGGGACAGCTACTGGGGAGACCCAGTACTTC. The chain carries TRBV29-1 and TRBJ2-5; 7 nucleotides line up with TRBD1. The CDR3 runs 14 residues. The trim removed 7 bases at V and 5 bases at J, leaving 13 bases unmatched. Germline loops: CDR1 SQVTM, CDR2 ANQGSEA.

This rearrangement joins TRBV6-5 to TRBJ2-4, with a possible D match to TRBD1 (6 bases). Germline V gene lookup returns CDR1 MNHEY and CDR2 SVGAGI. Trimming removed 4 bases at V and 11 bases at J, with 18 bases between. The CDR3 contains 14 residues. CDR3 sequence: CASSSTGQLSVQYF. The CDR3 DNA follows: TGTGCCAGCAGTTCCACCGGACAGCTATCAGTTCAGTACTTC.

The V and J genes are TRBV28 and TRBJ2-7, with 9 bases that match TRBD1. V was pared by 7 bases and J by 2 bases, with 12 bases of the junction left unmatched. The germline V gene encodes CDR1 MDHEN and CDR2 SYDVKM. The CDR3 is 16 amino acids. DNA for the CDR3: TGTGCCAGCACCGCCCCACTAAGGACAGGGGCCTACGAGCAGTACTTC. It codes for CASTAPLRTGAYEQYF.

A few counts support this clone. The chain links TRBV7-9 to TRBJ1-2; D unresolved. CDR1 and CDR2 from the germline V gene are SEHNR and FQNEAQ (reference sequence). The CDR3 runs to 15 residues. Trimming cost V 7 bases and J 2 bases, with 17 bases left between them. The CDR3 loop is CASNPSSGWNYGYTF. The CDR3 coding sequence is TGTGCCAGCAACCCCAGCTCCGGGTGGAACTATGGCTACACCTTC.

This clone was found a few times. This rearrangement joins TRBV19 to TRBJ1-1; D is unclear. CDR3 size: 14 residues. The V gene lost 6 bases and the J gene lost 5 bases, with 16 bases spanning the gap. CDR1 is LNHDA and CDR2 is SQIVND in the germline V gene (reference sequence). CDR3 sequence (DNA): TGTGCCAGTAGGATCTTGGGTTTTAGAACTGAAGCTTTCTTT. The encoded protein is CASRILGFRTEAFF.

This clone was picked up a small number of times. CDR3 in amino acids: CSSGWIGTEAFF. CDR3 nucleotide sequence: TGCAGCTCCGGATGGATTGGCACTGAAGCTTTCTTT. The rearrangement links TRBV29-1 to TRBJ1-1; D not certain. V lost 8 bases and J 4 bases, leaving 14 bases between the germline ends. CDR3 length: 12 residues. Germline CDR1 is SQVTM and CDR2 is ANQGSEA.

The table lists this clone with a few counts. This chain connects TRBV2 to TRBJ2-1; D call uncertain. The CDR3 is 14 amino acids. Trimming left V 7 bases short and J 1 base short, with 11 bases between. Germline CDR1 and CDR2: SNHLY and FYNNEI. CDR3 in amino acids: CASIPHPSYNEQFF. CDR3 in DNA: TGTGCCAGCATTCCGCATCCTTCCTACAATGAGCAGTTCTTC.

The CDR3 reads CASSLLTGESAEAFF. DNA for the CDR3: TGTGCCAGCTCACTCTTGACAGGCGAAAGCGCTGAAGCTTTCTTT. The rearrangement uses TRBV18 and TRBJ1-1; weak D call: TRBD1 (6 bases). Per the germline V gene, CDR1 is KGHSH and CDR2 is LQKENI. V lost 4 bases, J lost 6 bases, and 18 bases lay in between. The CDR3 is 15 residues long.

CDR3 sequence: CASSQDHGGAAYNEQFF. In DNA form, the CDR3 reads TGCGCCAGCAGCCAAGACCACGGGGGGGCTGCCTACAATGAGCAGTTCTTC. The chain uses TRBV4-3 and TRBJ2-1; 8 bases line up with TRBD2. The germline V gene has CDR1 LGHNA and CDR2 YSLEER. The junction had 6 bases not matched to a gene; V was cut back by 0 bases and J by 2 bases. This CDR3 has 17 amino acids.

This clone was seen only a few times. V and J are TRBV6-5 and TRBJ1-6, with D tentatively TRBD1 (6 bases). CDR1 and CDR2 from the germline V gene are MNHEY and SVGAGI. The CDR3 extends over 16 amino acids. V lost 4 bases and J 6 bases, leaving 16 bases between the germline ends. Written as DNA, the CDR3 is TGTGCCAGCAGTTTTAGGACGGCAGGGGTTAATTCACCCCTCCACTTT. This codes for CASSFRTAGVNSPLHF.

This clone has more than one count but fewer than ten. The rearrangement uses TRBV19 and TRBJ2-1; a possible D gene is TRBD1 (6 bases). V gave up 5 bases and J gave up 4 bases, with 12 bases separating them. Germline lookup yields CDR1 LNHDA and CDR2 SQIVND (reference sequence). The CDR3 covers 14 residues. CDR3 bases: TGTGCCAGTAGTCCGGACAGTTTTTACAATGAGCAGTTCTTC. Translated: CASSPDSFYNEQFF.

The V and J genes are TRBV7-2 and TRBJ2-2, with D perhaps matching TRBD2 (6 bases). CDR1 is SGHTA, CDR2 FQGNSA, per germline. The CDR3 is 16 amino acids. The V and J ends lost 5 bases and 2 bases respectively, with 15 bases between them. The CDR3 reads CASSHGGIGNTGELFF. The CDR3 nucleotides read TGTGCCAGCAGCCACGGAGGGATAGGCAACACCGGGGAGCTGTTTTTT.